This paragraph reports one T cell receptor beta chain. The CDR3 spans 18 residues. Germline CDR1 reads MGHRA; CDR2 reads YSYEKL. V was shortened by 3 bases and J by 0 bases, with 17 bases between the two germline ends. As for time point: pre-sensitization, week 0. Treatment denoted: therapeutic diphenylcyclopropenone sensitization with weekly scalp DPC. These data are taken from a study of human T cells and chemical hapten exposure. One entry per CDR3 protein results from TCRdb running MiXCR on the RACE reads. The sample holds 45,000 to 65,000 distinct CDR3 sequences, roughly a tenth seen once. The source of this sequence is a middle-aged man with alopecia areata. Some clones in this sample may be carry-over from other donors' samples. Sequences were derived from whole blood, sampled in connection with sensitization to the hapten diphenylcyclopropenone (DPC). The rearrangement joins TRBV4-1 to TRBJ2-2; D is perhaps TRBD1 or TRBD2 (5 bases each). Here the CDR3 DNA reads TGCGCCAGCAGCCAGATAGATCTGGGGGACGCGAACACCGGGGAGCTGTTTTTT. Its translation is CASSQIDLGDANTGELFF.